The 25 T cell receptor beta chains below were found in one sample sequenced in a study of blood T cell repertoires in COVID-19. Assay: immunoSEQ multiplex PCR; the TCRdb copy retains only in-frame clones and omits some. The sample lists 160,000 or so clones, around 85% occurring once. The sample was peripheral blood. The receptor set was obtained from a woman in her sixties or seventies with acute or convalescent COVID-19.

This chain joins TRBV9 and TRBJ1-6; D perhaps matches TRBD1 (5 bases). There are 14 residues in the CDR3. Deletions cut 5 bases from V and 1 base from J, with 7 bases between. The germline CDR1 and CDR2 sequences are SGDLS and YYNGEE. CDR3 region: CASRSGSYNSPLHF. The CDR3, as DNA: TGTGCCAGCAGATCAGGGTCCTATAATTCACCCCTCCACTTT.

With regard to this clone: Other DNA variants within this sample encode the same CDR3. The chain combines TRBV19 with TRBJ1-6; TRBD1 matches at 7 bases. The CDR3 consists of 14 residues. The V gene end was trimmed by 4 bases and the J gene end by 6 bases; junction bases not matched to a gene: 3. Germline loops: CDR1 LNHDA, CDR2 SQIVND (reference sequence). For the CDR3, the DNA is TGTGCCAGTAGTACCGGGACAGCTAATTCACCCCTCCACTTT. Translation gives CASSTGTANSPLHF.

This clone was seen a single time. The rearrangement links TRBV30 to TRBJ1-1, with D perhaps matching TRBD1 (5 bases). The CDR3 totals 13 residues. Germline V gives CDR1 GTSNPN, CDR2 SVGIG (reference sequence). V lost 5 bases to trimming and J lost 0 bases, with 10 bases between them. CDR3: CAWLDMLNTEAFF. The CDR3 DNA reads as TGTGCCTGGCTGGACATGCTGAACACTGAAGCTTTCTTT.

The chain combines TRBV27 with TRBJ2-5, with TRBD1 identical over 7 bases. V lost 5 bases and J lost 6; bases outside the gene matches: 6. Germline-derived CDR1 and CDR2 are MNHEY and SMNVEV (reference sequence). This CDR3 comprises 13 residues. The CDR3 protein is CASSGSGGQTQYF. CDR3 in DNA: TGTGCCAGCAGTGGATCAGGGGGACAGACCCAGTACTTC.

V is TRBV2 and J is TRBJ2-5; 12 bases align to TRBD1. CDR3 length equals 15 residues. CDR1 SNHLY and CDR2 FYNNEI come from the germline V gene. The J segment lost 5 bases and the V segment lost 2 bases, leaving 3 bases of the junction unmatched. CDR3 nucleotides: TGTGCCAGCAGTGAACGGGGACAGGGGGCTGAGACCCAGTACTTC. It codes for CASSERGQGAETQYF.

This clone was counted a few times. The CDR3 here is CASSNRENTEAFF. CDR3 nucleotide sequence: TGTGCCAGCAGCAACAGGGAGAACACTGAAGCTTTCTTT. The chain links TRBV27 to TRBJ1-1; possible D gene TRBD1, 6 bases. V lost 6 bases, J lost 1 base, and 9 bases lay in between. This CDR3 spans 13 amino acids. Germline V lookup: CDR1 MNHEY, CDR2 SMNVEV (reference sequence).

This clone is a singleton in its sample. The chain is built from TRBV11-3 and TRBJ2-1, with D perhaps matching TRBD2 (6 bases). Between the trimmed V and J ends, which lost 0 bases and 8 bases, there was a span of 11 bases. The CDR3 loop spans 14 amino acids. Germline CDR1 reads SGHNT; CDR2 reads YENEEA. CDR3 residues: CASSLEGTSHEQFF. The CDR3 DNA sequence: TGTGCCAGCAGCTTAGAAGGGACTTCTCATGAGCAGTTCTTC.

The J gene is TRBJ1-1, the V gene TRBV7-8; 9 bases are a match to TRBD1. The CDR3 is made up of 15 amino acids. Germline CDR1 SGHVS, CDR2 FQNEAQ. V shed 6 bases, J shed 8 bases, and the junction held 13 bases outside the gene matches. CDR3 region: CASRQRRGQGDEAFF. The CDR3 DNA follows: TGTGCCAGCAGACAGAGACGGGGACAGGGAGACGAAGCTTTCTTT.

This clone appeared a few times. V usage is TRBV5-1 and J usage is TRBJ1-4; D possibly corresponds to TRBD1 (5 bases). Trimming removed 0 bases from V and 5 bases from J, with 11 bases in between. Germline V lookup: CDR1 SGHRS, CDR2 YFSETQ. CDR3 length: 15 amino acids. CDR3 protein: CASSLGQTLNEKLFF. CDR3 DNA: TGCGCCAGCAGCTTGGGACAGACTTTAAATGAAAAACTGTTTTTT. Looking up the rest from reference TRBV5-1 and TRBJ1-4 gives the full variable domain: KAGVTQTPRYLIKTRGQQVTLSCSPISGHRSVSWYQQTPGQGLQFLFEYFSETQRNKGNFPGRFSGRQFSNSRSEMNVSTLELGDSALYLCASSLGQTLNEKLFFGSGTQLSVL.

The sample holds one count of this clone. The chain has TRBV7-8 and TRBJ2-2, with D perhaps matching TRBD2 (5 bases). The CDR3 contains 14 residues. The V end lost 3 bases, the J end lost 6 bases, and 11 bases lay between the germline ends. Germline-derived CDR1 and CDR2 are SGHVS and FQNEAQ. The CDR3 spells CASSLGAFPGELFF. The DNA for the CDR3 is TGTGCCAGCAGCTTGGGAGCGTTCCCCGGGGAGCTGTTTTTT.

The chain combines TRBV28 with TRBJ1-6; 9 bases agree with TRBD1. With 4 bases clipped from V and 8 bases from J, the junction kept 12 bases outside the gene matches. Per the germline V gene, CDR1 is MDHEN and CDR2 is SYDVKM. The CDR3 has 17 residues. CDR3 residues: CASSSDRGAPTDSPLHF. CDR3 sequence (DNA): TGTGCCAGCAGTTCGGACAGGGGCGCGCCCACGGATTCACCCCTCCACTTT.

The rearrangement uses TRBV2 and TRBJ1-1, with D unresolved. There are 13 residues in the CDR3. Looked up from germline, CDR1 is SNHLY and CDR2 is FYNNEI. V lost 5 bases and J lost 1, with 8 bases in between. The DNA for the CDR3 is TGTGCCAGCAGTTACTTCACGAACACTGAAGCTTTCTTT. Translating gives CASSYFTNTEAFF.

The rearrangement joins TRBV4-3 to TRBJ1-5; D is undetermined. The V and J ends lost 1 base and 4 bases respectively, with 11 bases between them. Per germline, CDR1 LGHNA and CDR2 YSLEER. This CDR3 region has 15 residues. CDR3: CASSQVEGRNQPQHF. CDR3 DNA: TGCGCCAGCAGCCAAGTAGAAGGGAGGAATCAGCCCCAGCATTTT.

V is TRBV27 and J is TRBJ2-1; D is ambiguous. CDR1 MNHEY and CDR2 SMNVEV come from the germline V gene (reference sequence). The CDR3 length is 13 residues. V lost 0 bases, J lost 4 bases, and 4 bases lay in between. The DNA of the CDR3 is TGTGCCAGCAGTTTATCCGTGTACAATGAGCAGTTCTTC. Its protein product is CASSLSVYNEQFF.

The chain links TRBV28 to TRBJ2-7, with TRBD2 matching 7 bases. Germline V gene lookup returns CDR1 MDHEN and CDR2 SYDVKM. V was pared by 8 bases and J by 5 bases, with 15 bases of the junction left unmatched. The CDR3 contains 15 residues. CDR3 in amino acids: CASRSGLAALDEQYF. The CDR3 nucleotides are TGTGCCAGCCGCTCGGGCCTAGCGGCTTTGGACGAGCAGTACTTC.

The chain has TRBV4-3 and TRBJ2-6, with a weak D call TRBD2 (6 bases). Germline-derived CDR1 and CDR2 are LGHNA and YSLEER. V dropped 0 bases and J dropped 4 bases, with 10 bases sitting between them. The CDR3 has 16 residues. The CDR3 spells CASSQEGGFGANVLTF. DNA for the CDR3: TGCGCCAGCAGCCAAGAAGGAGGGTTCGGGGCCAACGTCCTGACTTTC.

This chain uses TRBV3-1 (or the pseudogene TRBV3-2) with TRBJ2-1, with 7 bases that match TRBD1. In germline, CDR1 is LGHDT, CDR2 YNNKEL (reference sequence). CDR3 length: 17 residues. V shed 2 bases and J 3 bases; nucleotides not matched to a gene: 10. The CDR3 sequence is CASSQKQTGENYNEQFF. In DNA, the CDR3 is TGTGCCAGCAGCCAAAAACAAACAGGGGAGAACTACAATGAGCAGTTCTTC.

The CDR3 here is CASSFGAGDRNSPLHF. In DNA, the CDR3 is TGTGCCAGCAGCTTCGGCGCAGGAGACAGGAATTCACCCCTCCACTTT. This rearrangement joins TRBV7-9 to TRBJ1-6, with TRBD1 as a possible D gene (6 bases). The V end was cut by 3 bases, the J end by 7 bases, with 16 bases between. Germline V lookup: CDR1 SEHNR, CDR2 FQNEAQ (reference sequence). There are 16 residues in the CDR3.

V and J are TRBV5-6 and TRBJ2-7, with D perhaps TRBD2 (6 bases). V lost 2 bases and J lost 0, with 9 bases in between. CDR1 is SGHDT, CDR2 YYEEEE, per germline. The length of the CDR3 is 14 residues. The CDR3 loop reads CASSLGGFSYEQYF. The CDR3 nucleotides are TGTGCCAGCAGCTTAGGAGGGTTCTCCTACGAGCAGTACTTC.

The rearrangement uses TRBV5-1 and TRBJ2-1; D remains unclear. CDR1 SGHRS and CDR2 YFSETQ come from the germline V gene. The CDR3 has 12 residues. V was clipped by 2 bases and J by 7 bases, with 7 bases between them. The DNA for the CDR3 is TGCGCCAGCAGCTTTAGCCTAAATGAGCAGTTCTTC. Translation: CASSFSLNEQFF.

This clone showed up just once. The J gene is TRBJ2-7, the V gene TRBV5-4; 7 bases line up with TRBD1. This CDR3 is 16 amino acids long. Per the germline V gene, CDR1 is SGHNT and CDR2 is YYREEE (reference sequence). The V gene end was trimmed by 0 bases and the J gene end by 1 base; junction bases not matched to a gene: 7. The CDR3 bases are TGTGCCAGCAGCTTGGGGGGGCAGGGGGTGTCCTACGAGCAGTACTTC. The encoded protein is CASSLGGQGVSYEQYF.

This sequence joins TRBV7-9 and TRBJ1-2, with 8 nucleotides matching TRBD1. CDR1 is SEHNR, CDR2 FQNEAQ, per germline (reference sequence). This CDR3 is 17 amino acids long. J gave up 4 bases and V 0 bases, and 10 bases lay outside the gene matches. The CDR3 sequence is CASSLASAQGAFYGYTF. In DNA form, the CDR3 reads TGTGCCAGCAGCTTAGCGTCCGCCCAGGGGGCTTTCTATGGCTACACCTTC.

CDR3 loop: CSVDFSGAGKLFF. CDR3 bases: TGCAGCGTTGATTTTTCAGGGGCAGGGAAGCTGTTTTTT. The chain combines TRBV29-1 with TRBJ2-2, with D maybe TRBD1 (6 bases). This CDR3 contains 13 residues. Germline CDR1 is SQVTM and CDR2 is ANQGSEA. Trimming took off 3 bases at V and 12 bases at J, with 17 bases between the two ends.

The V gene is TRBV10-3, the J gene TRBJ2-7; TRBD1 is a possible D gene (6 bases). CDR1 is ENHRY and CDR2 is SYGVKD in the germline V gene. The CDR3 is 14 amino acids. The germline V and J ends were trimmed by 4 bases and 0 bases, with 10 bases remaining between them. CDR3 in amino acids: CAISGGGSSYEQYF. The CDR3 DNA sequence: TGTGCCATCAGTGGTGGGGGCAGCTCCTACGAGCAGTACTTC.

The chain employs TRBV4-3 and TRBJ1-1; D possibly corresponds to TRBD1 (5 bases). The CDR3 spans 15 residues. V was clipped by 0 bases and J by 7 bases, with 15 bases between them. Per the germline V gene, CDR1 is LGHNA and CDR2 is YSLEER. The CDR3 DNA reads TGCGCCAGCAGCCAAGATTTTCCGGACATATATGAAGCTTTCTTT. Encoded protein: CASSQDFPDIYEAFF.